This passage covers 30 T cell receptor beta chains from one sample sequenced in a study of OX40 agonist ivuxolimab in advanced cancers. To prepare the library, the immunoSEQ multiplex PCR assay was applied. This immuneACCESS table, as held by TCRdb, lists in-frame sequences with V and J called but not all clones. Of the missing ones, under half trace to an unresolved V gene in checked studies; the others have no known cause. In this sample the table shows some 110,000 clones, 85% to 95% of which occur a single time. The ten largest clones capture under 0.9% of the sample. The specimen was CD4+ or CD8+ T cells sorted from blood, collected in a trial of the OX40 agonist ivuxolimab. The source is an adult with an advanced solid tumor such as melanoma, head and neck, liver or kidney cancer.

The chain is built from TRBV29-1 and TRBJ1-1; D remains unclear. CDR1 and CDR2 (germline): SQVTM, ANQGSEA. V was clipped by 7 bases and J by 1 base, with 7 bases between them. The CDR3 has 11 amino acids. For the CDR3, the DNA is TGCAGCGCCATTCAGAACACTGAAGCTTTCTTT. Translating gives CSAIQNTEAFF.

The rearrangement links TRBV29-1 to TRBJ1-5; 7 nucleotides agree with TRBD1. Trimming cost V 6 bases and J 3 bases; bases outside gene matches: 5. This CDR3 is built from 13 residues. CDR1 and CDR2 (germline): SQVTM, ANQGSEA. CDR3 nucleotides: TGCAGCGTCGCGGGACAGCCCAATCAGCCCCAGCATTTT. It encodes CSVAGQPNQPQHF.

The gene calls are TRBV19 and TRBJ1-2, with 11 bases that match TRBD1. J gave up 4 bases and V 6 bases, and 4 bases lay outside the gene matches. CDR3 size: 14 residues. Germline V gives CDR1 LNHDA, CDR2 SQIVND (reference sequence). The CDR3 sequence is CASRGQGAGYGYTF. CDR3 nucleotides: TGTGCCAGTAGAGGACAGGGGGCCGGCTATGGCTACACCTTC.

In its sample, this clone was seen once. V usage is TRBV7-9 and J usage is TRBJ2-5; TRBD1 agrees at 7 bases. The germline V gene has CDR1 SEHNR and CDR2 FQNEAQ (reference sequence). V lost 4 bases and J lost 0; bases outside the gene matches: 8. The CDR3 sequence is 16 residues long. The chain's CDR3 is CASSSRQGWDQETQYF. The CDR3 nucleotides read TGTGCCAGCAGCTCCAGACAGGGATGGGACCAAGAGACCCAGTACTTC.

This clone was detected only once. The chain uses TRBV28 and TRBJ1-2; no firm D call. The CDR3 consists of 14 residues. CDR1 is MDHEN, CDR2 SYDVKM, per germline. V shed 3 bases and J shed 3 bases, with 11 bases lying between them. CDR3 residues: CASSLEDLDYGYTF. In DNA, the CDR3 is TGTGCCAGCAGTTTGGAGGATTTAGACTATGGCTACACCTTC.

The gene calls are TRBV27 and TRBJ1-3, with 7 nucleotides matching TRBD1. V lost 1 base to trimming and J lost 0 bases; unmatched junction nucleotides: 9. Germline-derived CDR1 and CDR2 are MNHEY and SMNVEV (reference sequence). CDR3 size: 18 residues. The CDR3 nucleotides read TGTGCCAGCAGTTTATTTGGGACAGTCAAACACTCTGGAAACACCATATATTTT. Translated: CASSLFGTVKHSGNTIYF.

The chain is built from TRBV11-3 and TRBJ1-4; no reliable D call. The CDR3 spans 13 residues. Germline V CDR1 and CDR2: SGHNT, YENEEA. Deletions cut 3 bases from V and 8 bases from J, with 10 bases between. In nucleotides, the CDR3 is TGTGCCAGCAGCTTGGTCGACGCGGAAAAACTGTTTTTT. This gives the protein CASSLVDAEKLFF.

This chain links TRBV7-2 with TRBJ2-7; D tentatively fits TRBD1 or TRBD2 (7 bases each). Per the germline V gene, CDR1 is SGHTA and CDR2 is FQGNSA. Trimming shortened V by 5 bases and J by 0 bases, and 14 bases separated the two germline ends. CDR3 length: 15 amino acids. This chain's CDR3 is CASSGGGQSSYEQYF. In DNA, the CDR3 is TGTGCCAGCAGCGGGGGGGGACAGAGCTCCTACGAGCAGTACTTC.

This chain joins TRBV25-1 and TRBJ2-5, with 9 bases fitting TRBD2. CDR1 is MGHDK and CDR2 is SYGVNS in the germline V gene. The CDR3 contains 12 residues. V shed 10 bases, J shed 6 bases, and the junction held 6 bases outside the gene matches. The CDR3 protein is CATREGLKTQYF. CDR3 bases: TGTGCCACGCGGGAGGGCCTGAAGACCCAGTACTTC. The full variable domain, its missing parts supplied by reference TRBV25-1 and TRBJ2-5, is EADIYQTPRYLVIGTGKKITLECSQTMGHDKMYWYQQDPGMELHLIHYSYGVNSTEKGDLSSESTVSRIRTEHFPLTLESARPSHTSQYLCATREGLKTQYFGPGTRLLVL.

This clone has a single count. The chain couples TRBV28 to TRBJ2-7; 8 bases align to TRBD2. J gave up 6 bases and V 2 bases, and 6 bases lay outside the gene matches. Germline loops: CDR1 MDHEN, CDR2 SYDVKM. The CDR3 sequence is 14 residues long. CDR3 DNA: TGTGCCAGCAGTTTAGGGGGACTAGTATCCGAGCAGTACTTC. It codes for CASSLGGLVSEQYF.

The CDR3 is CASSSQGSKNIQYF. For the CDR3, the DNA is TGCGCCAGCAGTTCCCAGGGTTCCAAAAACATTCAGTACTTC. The V and J genes are TRBV10-1 and TRBJ2-4; possible D gene TRBD1, 5 bases. CDR1 WNHNN and CDR2 SYGVQD come from the germline V gene (reference sequence). The CDR3 is 14 residues long. Trimming took 5 bases from V and 2 from J, leaving 10 bases between them.

The count of this clone is one. Here the CDR3 DNA reads TGTGCCAGCAGCTTAGGACAGGACAATGAGCAGTTCTTC. Translation gives CASSLGQDNEQFF. The chain employs TRBV11-1 and TRBJ2-1; D is possibly TRBD1 (6 bases). Germline values: CDR1 SGHAT, CDR2 FQDESV (reference sequence). V lost 1 base, J lost 5 bases, and 6 bases lay in between. CDR3 length: 13 amino acids.

This clone was counted once. V gene TRBV29-1 combines with J gene TRBJ2-5; D unresolved. The CDR3 is 13 amino acids. The V end was cut by 4 bases, the J end by 0 bases, with 9 bases between. CDR1 and CDR2 from the germline V gene are SQVTM and ANQGSEA. The chain's CDR3 is CSVAGRYQETQYF. CDR3 DNA: TGCAGCGTTGCAGGCCGGTACCAAGAGACCCAGTACTTC.

The chain couples TRBV19 to TRBJ2-7; 9 nucleotides agree with TRBD1. This CDR3 has 14 residues. Germline CDR1 reads LNHDA; CDR2 reads SQIVND (reference sequence). With 9 bases clipped from V and 2 bases from J, the junction kept 8 bases outside the gene matches. In DNA, the CDR3 is TGTGCCAGCCAGAACAGGGGGCCCCCCTACGAGCAGTACTTC. Its translation: CASQNRGPPYEQYF.

This clone occurred a few times. The chain has TRBV28 and TRBJ1-2, with D possibly TRBD1 on 5 matching bases. The V end was cut by 5 bases, the J end by 7 bases, with 20 bases between. This CDR3 is 15 amino acids long. Per the germline V gene, CDR1 is MDHEN and CDR2 is SYDVKM. The CDR3 nucleotides read TGTGCCAGCAGTCTTGATAATAGACAGTCCGGTGGCTACACCTTC. This encodes CASSLDNRQSGGYTF.

This chain links TRBV6-1 with TRBJ1-5; no reliable D call. Trimming pared 1 base from V and 2 bases from J, leaving 15 bases between. CDR3 length: 17 amino acids. The germline CDR1 and CDR2 sequences are MNHNS and SASEGT. This chain's CDR3 is CASSEVEGWRRNQPQHF. CDR3 in DNA: TGTGCCAGCAGTGAAGTGGAAGGGTGGAGGCGCAATCAGCCCCAGCATTTT.

This rearrangement joins TRBV7-9 to TRBJ1-1, with 7 bases aligning to TRBD1. This CDR3 comprises 17 residues. From germline, CDR1 is SEHNR and CDR2 FQNEAQ (reference sequence). With V trimmed by 1 base and J by 5 bases, 13 bases remained unmatched. CDR3 region: CASSLGAGGGFRTEAFF. The CDR3 nucleotides read TGTGCCAGCAGCTTAGGGGCAGGGGGAGGATTTCGGACTGAAGCTTTCTTT.

V usage is TRBV10-3 and J usage is TRBJ2-2; D is uncertain. This CDR3 spans 14 amino acids. The germline V and J ends were trimmed by 4 bases and 1 base, with 7 bases remaining between them. Germline V gene lookup returns CDR1 ENHRY and CDR2 SYGVKD. Written as DNA, the CDR3 is TGTGCCATCAGTGGCAATGGGAACACCGGGGAGCTGTTTTTT. Encoded protein: CAISGNGNTGELFF.

The chain recombines TRBV7-2 with TRBJ2-1; 7 bases fit TRBD2. This CDR3 comprises 16 residues. The germline CDR1 and CDR2 sequences are SGHTA and FQGNSA. V shed 5 bases, J shed 5 bases, and the junction held 12 bases outside the gene matches. Here the CDR3 DNA reads TGTGCCAGCAGCCCCCGGACTAGTCGGGAGGACAATGAGCAGTTCTTC. Encoded protein: CASSPRTSREDNEQFF.

In this sample, this clone turned up once. The gene calls are TRBV5-1 and TRBJ1-2; 10 positions match TRBD1. Germline CDR1 reads SGHRS; CDR2 reads YFSETQ. Trimming took 2 bases from V and 4 from J; bases not matched to a gene: 5. The CDR3 is 15 amino acids. The CDR3 region has the DNA TGCGCCAGCAGCTTCGACAGGGGGCCCCTCTATGGCTACACCTTC. Its translation is CASSFDRGPLYGYTF.

This clone appeared a single time. This chain uses TRBV6-5 with TRBJ1-1; D is undetermined. This CDR3 region has 14 residues. Germline-derived CDR1 and CDR2 are MNHEY and SVGAGI. Trimming removed 8 bases from V and 8 bases from J, with 21 bases in between. In DNA, the CDR3 is TGTGCCAGCCTCCCCGGGCAGAGAGCCTTAGAAGCTTTCTTT. Its protein is CASLPGQRALEAFF.

The chain uses TRBV5-6 and TRBJ1-5; D remains ambiguous. The CDR3 is 15 amino acids. Trimming took 1 base from V and 4 from J, leaving 12 bases between them. Per germline, CDR1 SGHDT and CDR2 YYEEEE. CDR3 in amino acids: CASSLFGVGNQPQHF. In DNA, the CDR3 is TGTGCCAGCAGCTTGTTTGGGGTAGGGAATCAGCCCCAGCATTTT.

This clone has just a few counts. This chain joins TRBV11-2 and TRBJ2-2, with D possibly TRBD2 on 5 matching bases. The germline V gene encodes CDR1 SGHAT and CDR2 FQNNGV. Trimming left V 0 bases short and J 7 bases short, with 9 bases between. This CDR3 is built from 14 residues. CDR3 loop: CASSLEPGIGELFF. The CDR3 DNA is TGTGCCAGCAGCTTAGAGCCGGGGATCGGGGAGCTGTTTTTT.

V gene TRBV5-1 combines with J gene TRBJ2-7, with 10 bases matching TRBD2. The CDR3 loop spans 16 amino acids. CDR1 is SGHRS and CDR2 is YFSETQ in the germline V gene. With V trimmed by 4 bases and J by 2 bases, 9 bases remained unmatched. The DNA for the CDR3 is TGCGCCAGCAGCCGAGGGGCTAGCGGGAGCCCCTACGAGCAGTACTTC. It encodes CASSRGASGSPYEQYF.

The rearrangement joins TRBV28 to TRBJ1-2, with a possible D match to TRBD1 (6 bases). There are 14 residues in the CDR3. Germline values: CDR1 MDHEN, CDR2 SYDVKM. V lost 4 bases and J lost 6, with 15 bases in between. CDR3 nucleotide sequence: TGTGCCAGCAGTTCAAACGACAGACAGGATGGCTACACCTTC. Translating it yields CASSSNDRQDGYTF.

V gene TRBV18 combines with J gene TRBJ2-1; no clear D. Germline CDR1 KGHSH, CDR2 LQKENI. The CDR3 covers 12 residues. V lost 2 bases, J lost 7 bases, and 6 bases lay in between. For the CDR3, the DNA is TGTGCCAGCTCACCAAACAGAAATGAGCAGTTCTTC. It translates to CASSPNRNEQFF.

This clone has a single count. The chain links TRBV5-4 to TRBJ2-3, with 8 bases fitting TRBD1. Germline lookup yields CDR1 SGHNT and CDR2 YYREEE (reference sequence). V lost 2 bases, J lost 4 bases, and 3 bases stayed unmatched. This CDR3 is built from 14 residues. This CDR3 reads CASSFLTGADTQYF. The CDR3, as DNA: TGTGCCAGCAGCTTTTTGACAGGGGCAGATACGCAGTATTTT.

This clone was seen only once. V gene TRBV7-8 combines with J gene TRBJ1-1, with 12 bases aligning to TRBD1. J lost 12 bases, V lost 5 bases, and 10 bases had no gene match. This CDR3 region has 14 residues. Germline V gene lookup returns CDR1 SGHVS and CDR2 FQNEAQ. CDR3 residues: CASSVIPGQGATFF. CDR3 in DNA: TGTGCCAGCAGCGTTATTCCGGGACAGGGGGCGACTTTCTTT.

The CDR3 spells CASTPTSGMNEQFF. The CDR3 DNA sequence: TGTGCCAGCACTCCGACTAGCGGGATGAATGAGCAGTTCTTC. The chain uses TRBV27 and TRBJ2-1; 11 nucleotides line up with TRBD2. CDR1 MNHEY and CDR2 SMNVEV come from the germline V gene (reference sequence). The CDR3 runs 14 residues. The J segment lost 7 bases and the V segment lost 7 bases, leaving 6 bases of the junction unmatched.

CDR3 loop: CASSFAAVGGPDTQYF. CDR3 nucleotides: TGCGCCAGCAGCTTTGCGGCGGTTGGGGGGCCAGATACGCAGTATTTT. The chain is built from TRBV5-1 and TRBJ2-3; the D gene could be TRBD1 or TRBD2 (6 bases each). Germline V gene data show CDR1 as SGHRS and CDR2 as YFSETQ. Trimming took off 2 bases at V and 4 bases at J, with 17 bases between the two ends. This CDR3 has 16 residues.